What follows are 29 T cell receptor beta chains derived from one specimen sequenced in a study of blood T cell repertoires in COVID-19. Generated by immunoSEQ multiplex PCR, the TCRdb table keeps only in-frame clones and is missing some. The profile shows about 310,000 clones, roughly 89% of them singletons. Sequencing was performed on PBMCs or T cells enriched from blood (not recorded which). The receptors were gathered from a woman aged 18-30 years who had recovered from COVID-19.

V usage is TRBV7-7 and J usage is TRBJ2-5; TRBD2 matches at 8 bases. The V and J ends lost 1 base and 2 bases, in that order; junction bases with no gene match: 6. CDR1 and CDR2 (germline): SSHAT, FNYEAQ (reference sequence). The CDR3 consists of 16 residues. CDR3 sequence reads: CASSLGRAGGQETQYF. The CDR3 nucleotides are TGTGCCAGCAGCTTAGGCCGGGCGGGGGGACAAGAGACCCAGTACTTC. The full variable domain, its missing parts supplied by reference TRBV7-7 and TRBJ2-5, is GAGVSQSPRYKVTKRGQDVTLRCDPISSHATLYWYQQALGQGPEFLTYFNYEAQPDKSGLPSDRFSAERPEGSISTLTIQRTEQRDSAMYRCASSLGRAGGQETQYFGPGTRLLVL.

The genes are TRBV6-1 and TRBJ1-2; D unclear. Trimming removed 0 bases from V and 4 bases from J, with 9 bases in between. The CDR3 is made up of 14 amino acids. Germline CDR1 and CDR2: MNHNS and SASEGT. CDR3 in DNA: TGTGCCAGCAGTGAAGCAGGAGTTTTCTATGGCTACACCTTC. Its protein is CASSEAGVFYGYTF.

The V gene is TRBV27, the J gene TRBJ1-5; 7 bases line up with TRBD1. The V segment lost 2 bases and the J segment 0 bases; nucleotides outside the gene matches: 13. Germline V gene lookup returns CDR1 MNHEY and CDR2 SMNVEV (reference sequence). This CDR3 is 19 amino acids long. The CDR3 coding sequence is TGTGCCAGCAGTTTACTTAAAGACAGGGAAGAGTATAGCAATCAGCCCCAGCATTTT. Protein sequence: CASSLLKDREEYSNQPQHF.

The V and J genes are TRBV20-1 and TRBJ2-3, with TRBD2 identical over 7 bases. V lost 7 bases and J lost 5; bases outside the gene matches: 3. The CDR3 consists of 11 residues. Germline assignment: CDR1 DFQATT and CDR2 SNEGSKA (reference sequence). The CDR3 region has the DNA TGCAGTGGGGGGGGATTAGATACGCAGTATTTT. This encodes CSGGGLDTQYF.

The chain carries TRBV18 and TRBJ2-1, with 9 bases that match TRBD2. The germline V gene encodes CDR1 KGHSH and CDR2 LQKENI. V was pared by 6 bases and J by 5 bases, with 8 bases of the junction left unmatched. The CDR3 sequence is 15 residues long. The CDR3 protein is CASSPLIAGDNEQFF. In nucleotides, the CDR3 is TGTGCCAGCTCCCCCCTGATAGCGGGGGACAATGAGCAGTTCTTC.

CDR3 DNA: TGTGCCAGCTCACCCGAGTCAGGGTACAATCAGCCCCAGCATTTT. This encodes CASSPESGYNQPQHF. The chain employs TRBV18 and TRBJ1-5; D is possibly TRBD1 (5 bases). Between the trimmed V and J ends, which lost 3 bases and 3 bases, there was a span of 12 bases. Germline lookup yields CDR1 KGHSH and CDR2 LQKENI. The CDR3 runs 15 residues.

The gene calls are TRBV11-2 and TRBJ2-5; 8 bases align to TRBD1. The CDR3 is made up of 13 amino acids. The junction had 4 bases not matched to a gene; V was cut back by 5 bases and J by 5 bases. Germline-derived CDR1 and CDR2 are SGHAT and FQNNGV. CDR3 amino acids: CASSQTGDETQYF. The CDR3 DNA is TGTGCCAGCAGCCAGACAGGGGATGAGACCCAGTACTTC.

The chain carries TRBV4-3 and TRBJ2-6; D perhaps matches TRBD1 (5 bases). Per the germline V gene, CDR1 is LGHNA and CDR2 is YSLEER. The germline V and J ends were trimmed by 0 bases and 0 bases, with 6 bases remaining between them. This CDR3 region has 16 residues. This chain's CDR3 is CASSQEGVSGANVLTF. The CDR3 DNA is TGCGCCAGCAGCCAAGAAGGGGTCTCTGGGGCCAACGTCCTGACTTTC.

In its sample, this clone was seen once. DNA for the CDR3: TGTGCCAGCAGCCCCGGGACTAGCGGAATTGGGTTGACAGATACGCAGTATTTT. It yields the protein CASSPGTSGIGLTDTQYF. The chain carries TRBV13 and TRBJ2-3; TRBD2 matches at 11 bases. V dropped 5 bases and J dropped 3; count of bases not matched to a gene: 13. Per germline, CDR1 PRHDT and CDR2 FYEKMQ (reference sequence). There are 18 residues in the CDR3.

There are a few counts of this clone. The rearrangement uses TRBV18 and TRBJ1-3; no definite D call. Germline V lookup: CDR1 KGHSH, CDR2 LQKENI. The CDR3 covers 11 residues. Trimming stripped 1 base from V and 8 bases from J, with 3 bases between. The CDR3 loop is CASSPRDTIYF. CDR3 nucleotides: TGTGCCAGCTCACCACGAGACACCATATATTTT. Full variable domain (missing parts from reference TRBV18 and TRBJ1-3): NAGVMQNPRHLVRRRGQEARLRCSPMKGHSHVYWYRQLPEEGLKFMVYLQKENIIDESGMPKERFSAEFPKEGPSILRIQQVVRGDSAAYFCASSPRDTIYFGEGSWLTVV.

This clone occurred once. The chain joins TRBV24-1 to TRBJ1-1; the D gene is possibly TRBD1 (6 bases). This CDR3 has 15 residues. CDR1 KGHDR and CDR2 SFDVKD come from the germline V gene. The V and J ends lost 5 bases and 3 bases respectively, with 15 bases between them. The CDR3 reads CATSGPRGRDTEAFF. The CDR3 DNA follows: TGTGCCACCAGTGGGCCCAGGGGCCGGGACACTGAAGCTTTCTTT.

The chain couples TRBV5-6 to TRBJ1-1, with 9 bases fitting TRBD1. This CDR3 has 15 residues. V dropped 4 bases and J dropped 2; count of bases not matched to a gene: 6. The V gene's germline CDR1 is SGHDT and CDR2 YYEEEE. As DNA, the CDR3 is TGTGCCAGCAGCCACCGGGACAGGGTCAACACTGAAGCTTTCTTT. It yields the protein CASSHRDRVNTEAFF. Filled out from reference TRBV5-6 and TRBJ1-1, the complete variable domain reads DAGVTQSPTHLIKTRGQQVTLRCSPKSGHDTVSWYQQALGQGPQFIFQYYEEEERQRGNFPDRFSGHQFPNYSSELNVNALLLGDSALYLCASSHRDRVNTEAFFGQGTRLTVV.

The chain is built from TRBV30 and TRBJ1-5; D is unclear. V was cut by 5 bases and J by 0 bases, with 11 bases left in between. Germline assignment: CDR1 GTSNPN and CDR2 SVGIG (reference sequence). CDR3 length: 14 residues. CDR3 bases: TGTGCCTGGTCGCTAGGTGATAGCAATCAGCCCCAGCATTTT. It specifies CAWSLGDSNQPQHF.

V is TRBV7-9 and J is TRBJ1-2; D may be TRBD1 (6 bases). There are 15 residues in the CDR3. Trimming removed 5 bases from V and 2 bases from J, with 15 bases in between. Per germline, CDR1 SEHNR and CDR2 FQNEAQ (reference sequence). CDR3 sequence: CASSPAGQQNYGYTF. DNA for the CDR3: TGTGCCAGCAGCCCCGCCGGACAGCAGAACTATGGCTACACCTTC.

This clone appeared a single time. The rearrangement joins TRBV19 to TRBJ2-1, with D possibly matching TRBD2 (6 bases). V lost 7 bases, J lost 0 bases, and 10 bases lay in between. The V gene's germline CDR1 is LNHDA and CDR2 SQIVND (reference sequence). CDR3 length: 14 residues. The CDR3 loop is CASMSGDSYNEQFF. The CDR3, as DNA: TGTGCCAGTATGTCGGGAGACTCCTACAATGAGCAGTTCTTC. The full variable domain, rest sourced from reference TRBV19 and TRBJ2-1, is DGGITQSPKYLFRKEGQNVTLSCEQNLNHDAMYWYRQDPGQGLRLIYYSQIVNDFQKGDIAEGYSVSREKKESFPLTVTSAQKNPTAFYLCASMSGDSYNEQFFGPGTRLTVL.

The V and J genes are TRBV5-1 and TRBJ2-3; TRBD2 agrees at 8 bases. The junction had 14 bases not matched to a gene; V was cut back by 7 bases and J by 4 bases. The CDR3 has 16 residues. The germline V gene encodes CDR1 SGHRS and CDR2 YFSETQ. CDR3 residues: CASRRSPGGLSDTQYF. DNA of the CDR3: TGCGCCAGCCGCCGTAGCCCGGGGGGGCTTTCAGATACGCAGTATTTT.

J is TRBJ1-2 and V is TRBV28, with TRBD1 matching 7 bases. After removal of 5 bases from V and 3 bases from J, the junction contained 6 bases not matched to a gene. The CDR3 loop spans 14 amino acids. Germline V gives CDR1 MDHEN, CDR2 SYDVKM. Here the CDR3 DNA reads TGTGCCAGCAGTGCGGGACAGCCCCACTATGGCTACACCTTC. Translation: CASSAGQPHYGYTF.

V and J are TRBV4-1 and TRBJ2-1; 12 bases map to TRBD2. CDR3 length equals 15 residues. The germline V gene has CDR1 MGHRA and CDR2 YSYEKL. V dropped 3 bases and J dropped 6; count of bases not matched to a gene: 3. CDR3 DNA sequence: TGCGCCAGCAGCCATTTGGGACTAGCGGGCAATGAGCAGTTCTTC. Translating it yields CASSHLGLAGNEQFF.

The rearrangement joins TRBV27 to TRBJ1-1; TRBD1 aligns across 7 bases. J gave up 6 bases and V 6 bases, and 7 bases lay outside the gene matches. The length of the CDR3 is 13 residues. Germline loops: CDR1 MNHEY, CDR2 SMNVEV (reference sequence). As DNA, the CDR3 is TGTGCCAGCAGCTGGGACACAGGGGCTGAAGCTTTCTTT. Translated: CASSWDTGAEAFF.

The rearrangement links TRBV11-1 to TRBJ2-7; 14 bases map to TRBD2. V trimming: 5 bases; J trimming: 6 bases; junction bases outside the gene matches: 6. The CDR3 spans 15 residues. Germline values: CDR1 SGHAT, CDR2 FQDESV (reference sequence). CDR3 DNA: TGTGCCAGCAGCCCCGGGACTAGCGGGGGAGTCGAGCAGTACTTC. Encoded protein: CASSPGTSGGVEQYF.

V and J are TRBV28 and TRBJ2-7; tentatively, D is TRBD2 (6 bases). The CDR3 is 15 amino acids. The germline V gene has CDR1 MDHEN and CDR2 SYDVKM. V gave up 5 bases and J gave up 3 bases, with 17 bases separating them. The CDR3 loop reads CASSPLGGDNYEQYF. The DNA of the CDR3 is TGTGCCAGCAGTCCCCTAGGCGGGGATAACTACGAGCAGTACTTC.

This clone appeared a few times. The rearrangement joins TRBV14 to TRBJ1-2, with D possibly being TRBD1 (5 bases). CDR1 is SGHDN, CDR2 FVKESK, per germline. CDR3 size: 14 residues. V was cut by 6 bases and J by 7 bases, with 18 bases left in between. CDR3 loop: CASSQAQGVGGYTF. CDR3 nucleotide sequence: TGTGCCAGCAGTCAGGCCCAAGGGGTCGGTGGCTACACCTTC.

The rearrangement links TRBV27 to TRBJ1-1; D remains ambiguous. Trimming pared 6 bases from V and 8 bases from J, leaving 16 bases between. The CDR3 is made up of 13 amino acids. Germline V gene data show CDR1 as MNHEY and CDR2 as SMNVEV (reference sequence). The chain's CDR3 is CASSRRYSPEAFF. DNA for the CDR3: TGTGCCAGCAGCCGGCGGTATTCTCCCGAAGCTTTCTTT.

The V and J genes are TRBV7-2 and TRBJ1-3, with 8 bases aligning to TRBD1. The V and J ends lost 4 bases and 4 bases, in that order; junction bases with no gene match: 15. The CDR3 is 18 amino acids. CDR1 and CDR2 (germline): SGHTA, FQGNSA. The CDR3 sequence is CASSSGGAPLVGGNTIYF. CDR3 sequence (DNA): TGTGCCAGCAGCTCAGGGGGCGCCCCCCTTGTTGGGGGAAACACCATATATTTT.

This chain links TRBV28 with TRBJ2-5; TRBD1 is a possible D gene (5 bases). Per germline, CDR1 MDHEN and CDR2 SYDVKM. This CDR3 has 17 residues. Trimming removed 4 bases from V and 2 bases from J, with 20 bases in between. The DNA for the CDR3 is TGTGCCAGCAGTTCAGTCAGGCCTCAGGGTTGGCAAGAGACCCAGTACTTC. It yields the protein CASSSVRPQGWQETQYF.

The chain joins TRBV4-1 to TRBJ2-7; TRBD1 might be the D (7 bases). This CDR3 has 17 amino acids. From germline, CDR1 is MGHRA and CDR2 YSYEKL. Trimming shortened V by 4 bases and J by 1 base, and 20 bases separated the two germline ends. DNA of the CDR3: TGCGCCAGCAGCCGAATCCCCCGACAGGGAGGATCCTACGAGCAGTACTTC. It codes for CASSRIPRQGGSYEQYF.

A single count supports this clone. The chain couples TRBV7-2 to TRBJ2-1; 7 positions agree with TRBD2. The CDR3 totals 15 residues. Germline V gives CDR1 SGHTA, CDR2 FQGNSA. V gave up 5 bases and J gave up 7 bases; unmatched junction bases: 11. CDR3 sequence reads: CASSQNPGGPNEQFF. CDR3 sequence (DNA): TGTGCCAGCAGCCAAAATCCGGGGGGACCGAATGAGCAGTTCTTC.

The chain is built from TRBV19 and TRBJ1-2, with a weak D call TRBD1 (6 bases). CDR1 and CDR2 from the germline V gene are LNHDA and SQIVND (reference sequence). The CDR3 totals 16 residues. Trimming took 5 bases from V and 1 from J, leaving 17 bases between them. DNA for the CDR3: TGTGCCAGTAGTCCTGGGACACGTCAAAATAACTATGGCTACACCTTC. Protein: CASSPGTRQNNYGYTF.

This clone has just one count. The CDR3 sequence: CATSVGQGVNEKLFF. The CDR3 nucleotides read TGTGCCACCAGTGTGGGACAGGGGGTTAATGAAAAACTGTTTTTT. This chain uses TRBV24-1 with TRBJ1-4, with 11 nucleotides matching TRBD1. This CDR3 comprises 15 residues. Germline trimming cut 5 bases from V and 4 bases from J; bases unmatched to any gene: 2. Germline V lookup: CDR1 KGHDR, CDR2 SFDVKD.